The rows below give T cell receptor beta chains drawn from one sample of a study of T cells in Graves' hyperthyroidism and ophthalmopathy. TCRdb fed the multiplex PCR reads into MiXCR, producing one record per CDR3 protein. The sample lists 350,000 or so distinct CDR3 sequences; roughly a fifth were seen once. Sequencing was carried out using blood. The receptor set was obtained from a woman between 45 and 60 years old with Graves' hyperthyroidism. Each CDR3 is given with its conserved first and last residue. A D gene is named only where the DNA matches it firmly. Expanded clones get a size class; other rows say once, few or many, or leave the size out.

few,TRBV20-1,.,TRBJ2-5,TGCAGTGCTACCAATCCCAGGGCCCCGCGAGAGACCCAGTACTTC,CSATNPRAPRETQYF
.,TRBV25-1,TRBD1,TRBJ1-2,TGTGCCAGCGTCGGGACAGGGAGGAACTATGGCTACACCTTC,CASVGTGRNYGYTF
few,TRBV7-9,.,TRBJ1-1,TGTGCCAGCAGCTTAGGGTCTGGGGGAGACACTGAAGCTTTCTTT,CASSLGSGGDTEAFF
many,TRBV3-1,.,TRBJ2-7,TGTGCCAGCAACCAAGGGACGATACGGGGTTTCTCCTACGAGCAGTACTTC,CASNQGTIRGFSYEQYF
many,TRBV5-1,TRBD2,TRBJ2-1,TGCGCCAGCAGCCGAGCGGGAGAGAGGGGTAATGAGCAGTTCTTC,CASSRAGERGNEQFF
.,TRBV2,TRBD2,TRBJ2-7,TGTGCCAGCAGAATCGGACTAGCGGGAGGCTACGAGCAGTACTTC,CASRIGLAGGYEQYF
few,TRBV5-6,.,TRBJ2-3,TGTGCCAGCAGCTTTCGAGGGAGCCTTCGGTTCACAGATACGCAGTATTTT,CASSFRGSLRFTDTQYF
.,TRBV11-2,.,TRBJ2-5,TGTGCCAGCAGCTCCCAGGGGACCGGGGAGACCCAGTACTTC,CASSSQGTGETQYF
.,TRBV28,TRBD2,TRBJ2-7,TGTGCCAGCAGCTCCGGGACTAGCGGGAGACACGAGCAGTACTTC,CASSSGTSGRHEQYF
many,TRBV4-1,.,TRBJ1-2,TGCGCCAGCAGCCAAGAATACAGGGAATACGGCTACACCTTC,CASSQEYREYGYTF
many,TRBV12-3/TRBV12-4,.,TRBJ2-3,TGTGCCAGCAGCCGTTCGCAGGCTCCACGAGATACGCAGTATTTT,CASSRSQAPRDTQYF
.,TRBV5-6,.,TRBJ1-2,TGTGCCAGCAGCTTGTTTGTCCAGGGCTATGGCTACACCTTC,CASSLFVQGYGYTF
.,TRBV18,TRBD2,TRBJ2-1,TGTGCCAGCTCACCAATTGGACTAGCGGACTCCTACAATGAGCAGTTCTTC,CASSPIGLADSYNEQFF
.,TRBV15,TRBD1,TRBJ2-2,TGTGCCACCAGTCGACAGGGGGCGGACACCGGGGAGCTGTTTTTT,CATSRQGADTGELFF
few,TRBV6-1,.,TRBJ1-4,TGTGCCAGCAGTGCGGGACGGCTAGAAAAACTGTTTTTT,CASSAGRLEKLFF
many,TRBV5-1,TRBD2,TRBJ2-1,TGCGCCAGCAGCTTGACCGGGACTAGCGGGAGTAATGAGCAGTTCTTC,CASSLTGTSGSNEQFF
many,TRBV18,.,TRBJ1-4,TGTGCCAGCTCACCACGAGGGGGGCAAGGCGAAAAACTGTTTTTT,CASSPRGGQGEKLFF
.,TRBV7-9,.,TRBJ2-5,TGTGCCAGCAGCTTGGGGAACGGCGAAGAGACCCAGTACTTC,CASSLGNGEETQYF
.,TRBV9,.,TRBJ1-2,TGTGCCAGCAGCGTCGGGACGGACGGGGGTTCTAACTATGGCTACACCTTC,CASSVGTDGGSNYGYTF
many,TRBV11-2,.,TRBJ2-2,TGTGCCAGCAGCTTAATGGTCGCCGGGGAGCTGTTTTTT,CASSLMVAGELFF
few,TRBV10-3,.,TRBJ1-1,TGTGCCATCAGGGACGGAGGGGGGAACACTGAAGCTTTCTTT,CAIRDGGGNTEAFF
.,TRBV20-1,.,TRBJ1-1,TGCAGTGCTAGATTCCAGGCAGGGATGAACACTGAAGCTTTCTTT,CSARFQAGMNTEAFF
.,TRBV2,.,TRBJ2-7,TGTGCCAGCAGTGAGTGGGGCTGGTCCGAGCAGTACTTC,CASSEWGWSEQYF
.,TRBV30,TRBD2,TRBJ2-7,TGTGCCTGGATGGGACTAGTCCACGAGCAGTACTTC,CAWMGLVHEQYF
many,TRBV7-3,TRBD2,TRBJ2-3,TGTGCCAGCAGCTTTAACGGGGGGGGCACAGATACGCAGTATTTT,CASSFNGGGTDTQYF
few,TRBV5-1,TRBD1,TRBJ2-2,TGCGCCAGCAGCCCACAGGGGGCCACCGGGGAGCTGTTTTTT,CASSPQGATGELFF
.,TRBV2,.,TRBJ2-6,TGTGCCAGCAGTGAAGCGTATTCTGGGGCCAACGTCCTGACTTTC,CASSEAYSGANVLTF
few,TRBV5-1,TRBD1,TRBJ1-1,TGCGCCAGCAGCCAGGGACAGGGGGCTTTCACTGAAGCTTTCTTT,CASSQGQGAFTEAFF
many,TRBV6-5,.,TRBJ2-7,TGTGCCAGCAGTTATCGCAGGCGATCGCTAGGGACGGACTCTACCTACGAGCAGTACTTC,CASSYRRRSLGTDSTYEQYF
many,TRBV20-1,.,TRBJ2-7,TGCAGTGCTAGCGCGAGTTACGAGCAGTACTTC,CSASASYEQYF
many,TRBV3-1,.,TRBJ1-2,TGTGCCAGCAGCCCTGGACGAAGGAAGATCTATGGCTACACCTTC,CASSPGRRKIYGYTF
many,TRBV7-3,.,TRBJ1-1,TGTGCCAGCAGCACGGACCCCAACACTGAAGCTTTCTTT,CASSTDPNTEAFF
many,TRBV12-3/TRBV12-4,.,TRBJ1-2,TGTGCCAGCAGTCCCGGGGGGGCCGGCTATGGCTACACCTTC,CASSPGGAGYGYTF
few,TRBV3-1,.,TRBJ2-2,TGTGCCACCCGGGGGCCGGGCACCGGGGAGCTGTTTTTT,CATRGPGTGELFF
many,TRBV12-3/TRBV12-4,.,TRBJ1-4,TGTGCCAGCAGAGCCCCACCTGCTGAAAAACTGTTTTTT,CASRAPPAEKLFF
many,TRBV2,.,TRBJ1-2,TGTGCCAGCAGTGCAGGCGAAACTAACTATGGCTACACCTTC,CASSAGETNYGYTF
few,TRBV5-1,.,TRBJ2-3,TGCGCCAGCAGCTTGGGATCGCTCACAGATACGCAGTATTTT,CASSLGSLTDTQYF
many,TRBV12-3/TRBV12-4,.,TRBJ2-3,TGTGCCAGCAGTTCTGGCTCCATCCCAGATACGCAGTATTTT,CASSSGSIPDTQYF
many,TRBV12-3/TRBV12-4,.,TRBJ2-5,TGTGCCAGCAGTATACAAGGTGCAAAAGAGACCCAGTACTTC,CASSIQGAKETQYF
.,TRBV13,.,TRBJ1-1,TGTGCCGGCAGCTTATACAGGACCGAAGCTTTCTTT,CAGSLYRTEAFF
many,TRBV2,.,TRBJ2-5,TGTGCCAGCAGTATCGACAGGTCTGAGACCCAGTACTTC,CASSIDRSETQYF
many,TRBV3-1,TRBD2,TRBJ2-1,TGTGCCAGCAGCCAAGGTAGGGGACTAGCGGGAGAATATGAGCAGTTCTTC,CASSQGRGLAGEYEQFF
few,TRBV20-1,TRBD1,TRBJ2-6,TGCAGTGTACAGGGGGCTGGGGCCAACGTCCTGACTTTC,CSVQGAGANVLTF
many,TRBV13,.,TRBJ2-5,TGTGCCAGCAGTTCCAGGACAGTCCAAGAGACCCAGTACTTC,CASSSRTVQETQYF
many,TRBV20-1,TRBD1,TRBJ1-2,TGCAGTGCATCCAATCAGGGGGAAGTACGGGGCTACACCTTC,CSASNQGEVRGYTF
.,TRBV2,TRBD1,TRBJ2-7,TGTGCCAGCAGAGTTGGGACAGGGAATACTAACGAGCAGTACTTC,CASRVGTGNTNEQYF
.,TRBV20-1,TRBD2,TRBJ2-7,TGCAGTGCTAGAGAGCGGGAGTACGAGCAGTACTTC,CSAREREYEQYF
many,TRBV2,TRBD1,TRBJ2-7,TGTGCCAGCAGCGGACAGGGGGCGCGGACGCCAGGATCGGAGCAGTACTTC,CASSGQGARTPGSEQYF
few,TRBV20-1,TRBD2,TRBJ2-5,TGCAGTGCTAGAGAACTAGCGGGAGGGGACCAGTACTTC,CSARELAGGDQYF
few,TRBV19,.,TRBJ2-3,TGTGCCAGTAGTAGGGGCCGGGACACCTTCACAGATACGCAGTATTTT,CASSRGRDTFTDTQYF
.,TRBV7-2,.,TRBJ2-1,TGTGCCAGCAGCGAGGGTGGGGGGGCCAAAAATGAGCAGTTCTTC,CASSEGGGAKNEQFF
many,TRBV11-3,.,TRBJ1-1,TGTGCCAGCAGCCCGTTCGGGGGGAGCACTGAAGCTTTCTTT,CASSPFGGSTEAFF
few,TRBV29-1,.,TRBJ2-7,TGCAGCGTCCCCGGTCCTTTGTACGAGCAGTACTTC,CSVPGPLYEQYF
many,TRBV5-1,TRBD2,TRBJ2-7,TGCGCCAGCAGCTTGGGGCTAGCGGGAGTCGACGAGCAGTACTTC,CASSLGLAGVDEQYF
.,TRBV3-1,TRBD1,TRBJ1-6,TGTGCCAGCAGCCGGGACAGCTTCTATAATTCACCCCTCCACTTT,CASSRDSFYNSPLHF
few,TRBV6-1,TRBD2,TRBJ2-7,TGTGCCAGCAGGCCGGGCGGGAGCGTCCTCGAGCAGTACTTC,CASRPGGSVLEQYF
many,TRBV11-2,TRBD1,TRBJ2-7,TGTGCCAGCACCTGGCTCCGAGGACAGGGGTCGGGGGAGCAGTACTTC,CASTWLRGQGSGEQYF
many,TRBV7-6,.,TRBJ2-5,TGTGCCAGCAGCTTAGGAGGACAAGGCCAAGAGACCCAGTACTTC,CASSLGGQGQETQYF
many,TRBV29-1,.,TRBJ1-2,TGCAGCGCCGCCATTGGGTCAGGGGAAGGCTACACCTTC,CSAAIGSGEGYTF
many,TRBV15,TRBD1,TRBJ2-3,TGTGCCACCAGCAGAGGACAGGGGGGTACAGATACGCAGTATTTT,CATSRGQGGTDTQYF